This paragraph reports one TCR beta chain. The antigen remains undetermined. It was negative isolation that provided the CD8+ and CD4+ T cells, whereas TEMRA cells were enriched by FACS. The V end lost 1 base, the J end lost 2 bases, and 11 bases lay between the germline ends. CDR3 length equals 14 residues. CDR1 is DFQATT and CDR2 is SNEGSKA in the germline V gene (reference sequence). This entry comes from a study of CD8 T cells in Susac syndrome. When the RNA was reverse transcribed, random hexamers were used with an input of roughly 0.45 to 1 ug. Amplification of TCR beta CDR3 spanned 54 Vbeta and 13 Jbeta via immunoSEQ multiplex PCR. TCRdb independently ran MiXCR on the immunoSEQ multiplex PCR reads; one entry per CDR3 protein. The repertoire holds approximately 270,000 distinct CDR3 sequences, with 93% as singletons. Study findings and constraints: The number of individuals included in the study's TCR sequencing and HLA analysis was acknowledged as relatively small.

The specimen sequenced was CD4+ T cells from PBMCs. The chain carries TRBV20-1 and TRBJ2-5, with D perhaps TRBD2 (6 bases). The sequence derives from a human donor with multiple sclerosis. The DNA of the CDR3 is TGCAGTGCTAGAGCAAGGGACTTTCAAGAGACCCAGTACTTC. Amino acids: CSARARDFQETQYF.